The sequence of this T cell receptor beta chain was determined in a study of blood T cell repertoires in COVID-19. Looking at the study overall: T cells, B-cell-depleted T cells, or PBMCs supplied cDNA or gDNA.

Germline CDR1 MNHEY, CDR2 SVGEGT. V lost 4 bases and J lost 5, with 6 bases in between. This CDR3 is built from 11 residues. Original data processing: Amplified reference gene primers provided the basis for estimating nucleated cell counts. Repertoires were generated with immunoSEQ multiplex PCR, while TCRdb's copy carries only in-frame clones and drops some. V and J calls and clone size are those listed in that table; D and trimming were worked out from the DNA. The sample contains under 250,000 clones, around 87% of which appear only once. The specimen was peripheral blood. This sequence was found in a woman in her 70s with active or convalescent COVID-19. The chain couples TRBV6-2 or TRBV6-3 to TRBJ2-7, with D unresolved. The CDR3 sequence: CASSFGHEQYF. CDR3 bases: TGTGCCAGCAGTTTTGGGCACGAGCAGTACTTC.